A selection of T cell receptor beta chains follows, all from one sample in a study of naive and memory T cell subsets. TCRdb used MiXCR to reprocess the UMI-ligation and nested PCR reads, holding one entry per CDR3 protein. The sample carries 81,000 or so distinct CDR3 sequences, 5.5% to 8.5% recorded once. The sequencing sample was made of central memory CD4+ T cells from blood. These receptors all come from a human donor in good health. The CDR3 runs from the conserved cysteine through the conserved F or W. The order of the fields is J gene, D gene, clone size, V gene, CDR3 protein, CDR3 DNA. D genes are given only for firm matches. Some rows mark clone size as missing; the rest say once, few, many or name a class of expanded clone.

j_call: TRBJ2-7
d_call: NA
clone_size: NA
v_call: TRBV5-6
cdr3_aa: CASSPRGLIAGEQYF
cdr3_nt: TGTGCCAGCAGCCCCCGAGGACTAATCGCGGGCGAGCAGTACTTC

j_call: TRBJ2-6
d_call: NA
clone_size: few
v_call: TRBV9
cdr3_aa: CASSDSQGLPFSGANVLTF
cdr3_nt: TGTGCCAGCAGCGATTCACAGGGACTCCCATTCTCTGGGGCCAACGTCCTGACTTTC

j_call: TRBJ2-1
d_call: TRBD2
clone_size: many
v_call: TRBV4-3
cdr3_aa: CASSQDRIAGWNEQFF
cdr3_nt: TGCGCCAGCAGCCAAGATAGAATAGCGGGGTGGAATGAGCAGTTCTTC

j_call: TRBJ1-1
d_call: NA
clone_size: many
v_call: TRBV20-1
cdr3_aa: CSVRARLNTEAFF
cdr3_nt: TGCAGTGTCAGGGCCAGGTTGAACACTGAAGCTTTCTTT

j_call: TRBJ1-1
d_call: NA
clone_size: many
v_call: TRBV20-1
cdr3_aa: CSASPLGTRAGAGDTEAFF
cdr3_nt: TGCAGTGCCAGTCCTTTGGGGACTAGAGCGGGGGCGGGGGACACTGAAGCTTTCTTT

j_call: TRBJ2-7
d_call: NA
clone_size: many
v_call: TRBV18
cdr3_aa: CASSPNRGIAYEQYF
cdr3_nt: TGTGCCAGCTCACCAAATCGGGGAATCGCCTACGAGCAGTACTTC

j_call: TRBJ2-1
d_call: TRBD1
clone_size: NA
v_call: TRBV20-1
cdr3_aa: CSGRNQGAGEQFF
cdr3_nt: TGCAGTGGTCGTAATCAGGGGGCAGGTGAGCAGTTCTTC

j_call: TRBJ2-7
d_call: NA
clone_size: many
v_call: TRBV25-1
cdr3_aa: CASSELWDEQYF
cdr3_nt: TGTGCCAGCAGTGAATTATGGGATGAGCAGTACTTC

j_call: TRBJ1-2
d_call: TRBD1
clone_size: many
v_call: TRBV29-1
cdr3_aa: CSVGTGSNYGYTF
cdr3_nt: TGCAGCGTAGGGACAGGGTCTAACTATGGCTACACCTTC

j_call: TRBJ1-2
d_call: NA
clone_size: many
v_call: TRBV2
cdr3_aa: CASNKDGANYGYTF
cdr3_nt: TGTGCCAGCAATAAAGACGGGGCTAACTATGGCTACACCTTC

j_call: TRBJ1-5
d_call: NA
clone_size: many
v_call: TRBV20-1
cdr3_aa: CSASHSNSNQPQHF
cdr3_nt: TGCAGTGCTAGTCACAGTAATAGCAATCAGCCCCAGCATTTT

j_call: TRBJ2-7
d_call: NA
clone_size: NA
v_call: TRBV7-2
cdr3_aa: CASSRLVGDEQYF
cdr3_nt: TGTGCCAGCAGCCGACTAGTCGGGGACGAGCAGTACTTC

j_call: TRBJ1-1
d_call: NA
clone_size: many
v_call: TRBV20-1
cdr3_aa: CSARDRGQGTEAFF
cdr3_nt: TGCAGTGCTAGAGACCGGGGGCAGGGGACTGAAGCTTTCTTT

j_call: TRBJ1-1
d_call: NA
clone_size: NA
v_call: TRBV6-2/TRBV6-3
cdr3_aa: CASSYGRILNTEAFF
cdr3_nt: TGTGCCAGCAGTTACGGGCGAATACTGAACACTGAAGCTTTCTTT

j_call: TRBJ2-2
d_call: NA
clone_size: few
v_call: TRBV7-9
cdr3_aa: CASSHDLLTGELFF
cdr3_nt: TGTGCCAGCAGCCACGACTTGCTCACCGGGGAGCTGTTTTTT

j_call: TRBJ1-5
d_call: NA
clone_size: many
v_call: TRBV7-9
cdr3_aa: CASSLGNGFGQPQHF
cdr3_nt: TGTGCCAGCAGCTTGGGGAACGGGTTCGGTCAGCCCCAGCATTTT

j_call: TRBJ1-6
d_call: TRBD1
clone_size: many
v_call: TRBV12-3/TRBV12-4
cdr3_aa: CASRPRQGYNSPLHF
cdr3_nt: TGTGCCAGCAGACCCCGACAGGGGTACAATTCACCCCTCCACTTT

j_call: TRBJ2-2
d_call: TRBD1
clone_size: few
v_call: TRBV11-3
cdr3_aa: CASSSSTGGRNTGELFF
cdr3_nt: TGTGCCAGCAGCTCGAGCACAGGGGGGCGGAACACCGGGGAGCTGTTTTTT

j_call: TRBJ2-6
d_call: NA
clone_size: few
v_call: TRBV6-1
cdr3_aa: CASRTPRQSYLSGANVLTF
cdr3_nt: TGTGCCAGCAGAACCCCCCGACAGTCCTACCTCTCTGGGGCCAACGTCCTGACTTTC

j_call: TRBJ1-3
d_call: NA
clone_size: many
v_call: TRBV14
cdr3_aa: CASSHRGNSGNTIYF
cdr3_nt: TGTGCCAGCAGCCACAGGGGCAACTCTGGAAACACCATATATTTT

j_call: TRBJ2-3
d_call: NA
clone_size: NA
v_call: TRBV7-2
cdr3_aa: CASSLTESTYSTDTQYF
cdr3_nt: TGTGCCAGCAGCTTAACGGAATCAACTTATAGCACAGATACGCAGTATTTT

j_call: TRBJ2-1
d_call: TRBD2
clone_size: NA
v_call: TRBV25-1
cdr3_aa: CASSDTTGLAGGLNEQFF
cdr3_nt: TGTGCCAGCAGTGATACGACGGGACTAGCGGGAGGTCTCAATGAGCAGTTCTTC

j_call: TRBJ1-1
d_call: TRBD1
clone_size: many
v_call: TRBV20-1
cdr3_aa: CSARDRYRGGGTEAFF
cdr3_nt: TGCAGTGCTAGAGACAGATACAGGGGCGGTGGCACTGAAGCTTTCTTT

j_call: TRBJ2-2
d_call: NA
clone_size: NA
v_call: TRBV19
cdr3_aa: CASSIDGYSTNTGELFF
cdr3_nt: TGTGCCAGTAGTATAGATGGGTACAGCACGAACACCGGGGAGCTGTTTTTT

j_call: TRBJ1-4
d_call: NA
clone_size: few
v_call: TRBV30
cdr3_aa: CAWSIPQHPKLFF
cdr3_nt: TGTGCCTGGAGTATACCTCAACACCCGAAACTGTTTTTT

j_call: TRBJ2-2
d_call: TRBD1
clone_size: many
v_call: TRBV19
cdr3_aa: CASSTTGTAGELFF
cdr3_nt: TGTGCCAGTAGTACGACAGGGACCGCCGGGGAGCTGTTTTTT

j_call: TRBJ1-6
d_call: NA
clone_size: many
v_call: TRBV28
cdr3_aa: CASSFGNEGPLHF
cdr3_nt: TGTGCCAGCAGTTTCGGGAATGAGGGACCCCTCCACTTT

j_call: TRBJ1-1
d_call: NA
clone_size: many
v_call: TRBV20-1
cdr3_aa: CSARDLRRPLSREAFF
cdr3_nt: TGCAGTGCTAGAGATCTGAGACGGCCTCTTTCACGGGAAGCTTTCTTT

j_call: TRBJ1-1
d_call: TRBD1
clone_size: many
v_call: TRBV7-9
cdr3_aa: CASSLGDRGNTEAFF
cdr3_nt: TGTGCCAGCAGCTTAGGTGACAGGGGGAACACTGAAGCTTTCTTT